This TCR beta chain was recorded in a study of CD8 T cells in ankylosing spondylitis. Study-wide results and limits: With a CD8+ phenotype, disease-linked clones were relatively rare in peripheral blood.

TCRdb used MiXCR to reprocess the 5' RACE reads, holding one entry per CDR3 protein. The data show some 290,000 distinct CDR3 sequences, 15% to 20% seen once. Worth noting for this clonotype: Its antigen is not identified.

V was clipped by 6 bases and J by 4 bases, with 7 bases between them. The CDR3 totals 13 residues. The sequence derives from a male donor with ankylosing spondylitis or in good health (not recorded which). The sample taken for sequencing was blood, either unsorted or a sorted T cell fraction (not recorded which). The chain employs TRBV12-3 or TRBV12-4 and TRBJ2-6; no clear D gene. This chain's CDR3 is CASSLRGANVLTF. The CDR3 nucleotides read TGTGCCAGCAGCCTCCGGGGGGCCAACGTCCTGACTTTC.